This T cell receptor (beta chain) was observed in a study of T cell responses to AZD1222 COVID-19 vaccine. Profiling relied on immunoSEQ multiplex PCR, and the TCRdb table lists in-frame clones only, not all of them. The sample shows around 200,000 clones, under 95% of them seen only once. The receptor's source is an adult who received the AZD1222 COVID-19 vaccine. The source material was peripheral blood, sampled 28 days after the second AZD1222 dose.

The CDR3 DNA reads TGTGCCAGCAGCGTAGGAGGGGGGGTCGCCTACAATGAGCAGTTCTTC. Encoded protein: CASSVGGGVAYNEQFF. This chain links TRBV9 with TRBJ2-1; D is perhaps TRBD2 (7 bases). Germline V gene lookup returns CDR1 SGDLS and CDR2 YYNGEE. V was pared by 0 bases and J by 2 bases, with 12 bases between. The CDR3 is made up of 16 amino acids.